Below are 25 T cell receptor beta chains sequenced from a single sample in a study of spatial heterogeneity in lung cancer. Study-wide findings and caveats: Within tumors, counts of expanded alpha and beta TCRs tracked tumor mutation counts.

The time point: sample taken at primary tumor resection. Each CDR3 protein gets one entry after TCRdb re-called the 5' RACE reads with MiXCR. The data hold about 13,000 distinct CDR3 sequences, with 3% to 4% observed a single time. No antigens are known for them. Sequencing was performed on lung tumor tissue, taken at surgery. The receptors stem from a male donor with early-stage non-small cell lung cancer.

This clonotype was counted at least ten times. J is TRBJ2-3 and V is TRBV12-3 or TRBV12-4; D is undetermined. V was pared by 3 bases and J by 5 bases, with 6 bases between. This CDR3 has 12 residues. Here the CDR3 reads CASSFRQDTQYF. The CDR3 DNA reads TGTGCCAGCAGTTTCCGTCAAGATACGCAGTATTTT.

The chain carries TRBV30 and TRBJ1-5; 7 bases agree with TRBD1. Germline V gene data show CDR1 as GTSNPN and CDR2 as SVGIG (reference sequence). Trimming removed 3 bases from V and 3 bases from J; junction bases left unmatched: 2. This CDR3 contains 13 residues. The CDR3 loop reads CAWRGQLNQPQHF. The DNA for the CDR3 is TGTGCCTGGAGGGGACAGCTCAATCAGCCCCAGCATTTT.

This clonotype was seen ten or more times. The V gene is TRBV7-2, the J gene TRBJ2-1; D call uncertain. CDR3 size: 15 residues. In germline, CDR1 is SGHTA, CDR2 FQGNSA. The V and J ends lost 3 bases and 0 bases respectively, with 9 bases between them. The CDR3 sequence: CASSLFFSSYNEQFF. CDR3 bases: TGTGCCAGCAGCTTGTTCTTCAGCTCCTACAATGAGCAGTTCTTC.

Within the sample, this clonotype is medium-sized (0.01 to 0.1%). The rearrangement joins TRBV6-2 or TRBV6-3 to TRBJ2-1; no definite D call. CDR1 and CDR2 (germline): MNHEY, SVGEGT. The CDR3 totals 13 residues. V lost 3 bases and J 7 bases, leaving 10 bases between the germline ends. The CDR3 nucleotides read TGTGCCAGCAGTTATTCCAATGGGAATGAGCAGTTCTTC. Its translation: CASSYSNGNEQFF.

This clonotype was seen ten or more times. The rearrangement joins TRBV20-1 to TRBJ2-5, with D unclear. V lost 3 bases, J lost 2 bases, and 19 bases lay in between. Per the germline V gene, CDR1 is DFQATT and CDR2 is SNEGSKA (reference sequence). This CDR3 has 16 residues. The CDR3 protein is CSASRQINILQETQYF. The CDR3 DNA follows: TGCAGTGCTAGTCGGCAGATTAATATCCTTCAAGAGACCCAGTACTTC.

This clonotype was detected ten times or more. DNA for the CDR3: TGTGCCAGCAGCCTCAGTAATTCACCCCTCCACTTT. Its protein product is CASSLSNSPLHF. The rearrangement joins TRBV7-9 to TRBJ1-6, with D uncertain. Trimming shortened V by 5 bases and J by 6 bases, and 5 bases separated the two germline ends. The CDR3 covers 12 residues. Germline V CDR1 and CDR2: SEHNR, FQNEAQ (reference sequence).

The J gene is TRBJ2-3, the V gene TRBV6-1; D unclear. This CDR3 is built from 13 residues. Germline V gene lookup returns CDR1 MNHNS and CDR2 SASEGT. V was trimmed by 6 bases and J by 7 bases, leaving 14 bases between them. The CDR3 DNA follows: TGTGCCAGCAGCCCGAATGGGGAAAATACGCAGTATTTT. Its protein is CASSPNGENTQYF.

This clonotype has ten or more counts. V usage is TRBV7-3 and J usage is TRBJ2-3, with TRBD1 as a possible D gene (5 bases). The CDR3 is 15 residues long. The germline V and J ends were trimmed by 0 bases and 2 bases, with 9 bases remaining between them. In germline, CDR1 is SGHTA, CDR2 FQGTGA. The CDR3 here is CASSLTPGATDTQYF. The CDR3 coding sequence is TGTGCCAGCAGCTTAACGCCTGGGGCCACAGATACGCAGTATTTT.

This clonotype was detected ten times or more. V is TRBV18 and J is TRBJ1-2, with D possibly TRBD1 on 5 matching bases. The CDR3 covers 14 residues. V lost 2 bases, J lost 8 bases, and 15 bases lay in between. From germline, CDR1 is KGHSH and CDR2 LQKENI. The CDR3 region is CASSPMGPFGGYTF. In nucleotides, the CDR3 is TGTGCCAGCTCACCAATGGGACCCTTCGGAGGCTACACCTTC.

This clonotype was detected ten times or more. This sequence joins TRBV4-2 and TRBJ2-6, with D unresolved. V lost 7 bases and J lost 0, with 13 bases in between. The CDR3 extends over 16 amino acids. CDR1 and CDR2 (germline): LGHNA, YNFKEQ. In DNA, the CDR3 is TGTGCCAGCACATCTACCGAGAGCTCTGGGGCCAACGTCCTGACTTTC. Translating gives CASTSTESSGANVLTF.

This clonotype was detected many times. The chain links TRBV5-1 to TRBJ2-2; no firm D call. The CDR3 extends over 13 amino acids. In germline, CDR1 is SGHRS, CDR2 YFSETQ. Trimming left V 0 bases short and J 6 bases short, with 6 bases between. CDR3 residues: CASSLGDPGELFF. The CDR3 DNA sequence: TGCGCCAGCAGCTTGGGGGATCCCGGGGAGCTGTTTTTT. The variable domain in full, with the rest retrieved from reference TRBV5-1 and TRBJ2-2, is KAGVTQTPRYLIKTRGQQVTLSCSPISGHRSVSWYQQTPGQGLQFLFEYFSETQRNKGNFPGRFSGRQFSNSRSEMNVSTLELGDSALYLCASSLGDPGELFFGEGSRLTVL.

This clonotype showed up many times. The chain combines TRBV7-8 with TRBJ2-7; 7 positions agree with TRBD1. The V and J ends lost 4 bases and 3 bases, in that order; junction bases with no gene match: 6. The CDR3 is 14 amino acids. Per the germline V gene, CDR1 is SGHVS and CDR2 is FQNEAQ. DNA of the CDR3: TGTGCCAGCAGCTCCCAACAGGGGAACTACGAGCAGTACTTC. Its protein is CASSSQQGNYEQYF. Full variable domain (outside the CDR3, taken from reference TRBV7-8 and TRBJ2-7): GAGVSQSPRYKVAKRGQDVALRCDPISGHVSLFWYQQALGQGPEFLTYFQNEAQLDKSGLPSDRFFAERPEGSVSTLKIQRTQQEDSAVYLCASSSQQGNYEQYFGPGTRLTVT.

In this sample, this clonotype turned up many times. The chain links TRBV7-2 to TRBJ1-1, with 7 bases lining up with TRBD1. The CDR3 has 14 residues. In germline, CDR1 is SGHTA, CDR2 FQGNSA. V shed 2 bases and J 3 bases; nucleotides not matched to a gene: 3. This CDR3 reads CASSLWQGDTEAFF. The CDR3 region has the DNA TGTGCCAGCAGCTTATGGCAGGGGGACACTGAAGCTTTCTTT. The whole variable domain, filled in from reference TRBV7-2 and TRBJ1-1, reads GAGVSQSPSNKVTEKGKDVELRCDPISGHTALYWYRQSLGQGLEFLIYFQGNSAPDKSGLPSDRFSAERTGGSVSTLTIQRTQQEDSAVYLCASSLWQGDTEAFFGQGTRLTVV.

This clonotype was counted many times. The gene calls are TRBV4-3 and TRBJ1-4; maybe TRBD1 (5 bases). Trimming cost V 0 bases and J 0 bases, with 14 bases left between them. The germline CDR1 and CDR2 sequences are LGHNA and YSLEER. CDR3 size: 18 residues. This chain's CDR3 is CASSQEFWDRATNEKLFF. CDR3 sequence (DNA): TGCGCCAGCAGCCAAGAATTTTGGGACCGCGCAACTAATGAAAAACTGTTTTTT.

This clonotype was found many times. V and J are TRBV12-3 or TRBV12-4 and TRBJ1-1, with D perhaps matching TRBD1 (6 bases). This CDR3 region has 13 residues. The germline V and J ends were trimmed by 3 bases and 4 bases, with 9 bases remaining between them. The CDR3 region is CASSFQGLTEAFF. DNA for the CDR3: TGTGCCAGCAGTTTTCAGGGGCTCACTGAAGCTTTCTTT.

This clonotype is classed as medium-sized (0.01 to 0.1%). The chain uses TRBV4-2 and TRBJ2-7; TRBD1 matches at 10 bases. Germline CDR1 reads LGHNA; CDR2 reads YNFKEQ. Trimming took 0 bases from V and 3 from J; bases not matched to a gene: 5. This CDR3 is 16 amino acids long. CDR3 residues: CASSQETGGINYEQYF. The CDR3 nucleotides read TGTGCCAGCAGCCAAGAGACAGGGGGCATAAACTACGAGCAGTACTTC.

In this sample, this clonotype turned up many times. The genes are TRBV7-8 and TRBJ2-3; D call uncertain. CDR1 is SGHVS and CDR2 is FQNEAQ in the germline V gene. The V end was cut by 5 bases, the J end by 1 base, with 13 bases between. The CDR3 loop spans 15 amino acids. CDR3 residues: CASSLRPVRTDTQYF. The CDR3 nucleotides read TGTGCCAGCAGCCTTCGACCCGTCCGCACAGATACGCAGTATTTT.

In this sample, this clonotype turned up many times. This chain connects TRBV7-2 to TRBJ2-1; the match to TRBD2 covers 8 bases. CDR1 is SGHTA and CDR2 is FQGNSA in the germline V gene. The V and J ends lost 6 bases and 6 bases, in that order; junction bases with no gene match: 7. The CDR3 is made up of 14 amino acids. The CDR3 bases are TGTGCCAGCAGTCCCGGGACTAGACCCAATGAGCAGTTCTTC. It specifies CASSPGTRPNEQFF.

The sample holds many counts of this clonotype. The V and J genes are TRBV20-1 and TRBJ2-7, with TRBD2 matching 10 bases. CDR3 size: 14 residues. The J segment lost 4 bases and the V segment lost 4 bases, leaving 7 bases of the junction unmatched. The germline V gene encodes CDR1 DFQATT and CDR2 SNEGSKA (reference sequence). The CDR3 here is CSAIKRGGSYEQYF. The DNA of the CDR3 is TGCAGTGCTATTAAGCGGGGGGGATCGTACGAGCAGTACTTC.

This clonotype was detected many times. CDR3 loop: CASSPPTRTDTQYF. In DNA, the CDR3 is TGTGCCAGCTCACCTCCGACACGCACAGATACGCAGTATTTT. The rearrangement links TRBV18 to TRBJ2-3, with no clear D. The V gene's germline CDR1 is KGHSH and CDR2 LQKENI. Between the trimmed V and J ends, which lost 3 bases and 1 base, there was a span of 8 bases. There are 14 residues in the CDR3.

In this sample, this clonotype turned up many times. The CDR3 reads CASSPSSGASYEQYF. The CDR3 nucleotides are TGTGCCAGCAGCCCCTCTAGCGGGGCCTCCTACGAGCAGTACTTC. J is TRBJ2-7 and V is TRBV7-8; 9 bases are a match to TRBD2. The CDR3 runs to 15 residues. Per the germline V gene, CDR1 is SGHVS and CDR2 is FQNEAQ. Losses at the gene ends were 5 bases for V and 0 bases for J; bases not matched to a gene: 5.

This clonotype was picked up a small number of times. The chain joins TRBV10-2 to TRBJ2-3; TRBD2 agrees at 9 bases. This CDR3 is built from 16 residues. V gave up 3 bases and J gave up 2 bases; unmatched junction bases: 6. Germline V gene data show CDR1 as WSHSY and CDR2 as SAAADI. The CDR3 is CASSEVSGGSTDTQYF. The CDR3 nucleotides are TGCGCCAGCAGTGAAGTTAGCGGGGGATCCACAGATACGCAGTATTTT.

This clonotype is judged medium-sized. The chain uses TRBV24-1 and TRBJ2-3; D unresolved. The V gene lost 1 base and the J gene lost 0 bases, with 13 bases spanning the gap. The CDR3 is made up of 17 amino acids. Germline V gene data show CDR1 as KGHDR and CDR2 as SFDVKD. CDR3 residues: CATSDFPEISSTDTQYF. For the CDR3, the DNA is TGTGCCACCAGTGATTTCCCGGAGATTTCTAGCACAGATACGCAGTATTTT.

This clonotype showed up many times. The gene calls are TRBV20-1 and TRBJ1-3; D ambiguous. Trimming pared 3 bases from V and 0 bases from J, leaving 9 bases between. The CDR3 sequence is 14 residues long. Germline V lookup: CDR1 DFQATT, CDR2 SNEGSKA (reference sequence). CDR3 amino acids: CSASWPGSGNTIYF. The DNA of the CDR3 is TGCAGTGCTAGTTGGCCGGGCTCTGGAAACACCATATATTTT.

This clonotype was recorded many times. The CDR3 reads CASSLDRGPYEQYF. The CDR3 DNA sequence: TGTGCCAGCAGCCTGGACAGGGGCCCTTACGAGCAGTACTTC. V is TRBV7-2 and J is TRBJ2-7; 9 bases fit TRBD1. Germline CDR1 SGHTA, CDR2 FQGNSA. CDR3 length equals 14 residues. The ends lost 5 bases at V and 4 bases at J; junction bases unmatched: 6.